The 32 T cell receptor beta chains presented below share a single source sample, sequenced in a study of PD-1 blockade in classical Hodgkin lymphoma. Here immunoSEQ multiplex PCR was the method, and the copy in TCRdb shows in-frame clones only, minus some. The sample consists of around 14,000 clones, 86% of them appearing once. Autologous stem cell transplantation was followed by relapse in every patient, and brentuximab vedotin exposure varied. This sample comprised peripheral blood mononuclear cells (PBMCs), obtained at baseline. These receptors were collected from a human donor with classical Hodgkin lymphoma.

The rearrangement uses TRBV9 and TRBJ2-7; 7 positions match TRBD2. CDR1 is SGDLS and CDR2 is YYNGEE in the germline V gene. V dropped 0 bases and J dropped 7; count of bases not matched to a gene: 1. The CDR3 is made up of 12 amino acids. CDR3 sequence (DNA): TGTGCCAGCAGCGTAGGAGCGGGGGAGCAGTACTTC. Translating gives CASSVGAGEQYF.

The chain recombines TRBV2 with TRBJ2-1; 10 nucleotides line up with TRBD2. There are 17 residues in the CDR3. Germline trimming cut 5 bases from V and 0 bases from J; bases unmatched to any gene: 7. Germline lookup yields CDR1 SNHLY and CDR2 FYNNEI. The CDR3 sequence: CASSFWTSGPSYNEQFF. For the CDR3, the DNA is TGTGCCAGCAGTTTCTGGACTAGCGGACCCTCCTACAATGAGCAGTTCTTC. Looking up the rest from reference TRBV2 and TRBJ2-1 gives the full variable domain: EPEVTQTPSHQVTQMGQEVILRCVPISNHLYFYWYRQILGQKVEFLVSFYNNEISEKSEIFDDQFSVERPDGSNFTLKIRSTKLEDSAMYFCASSFWTSGPSYNEQFFGPGTRLTVL.

This clone was picked up a small number of times. The rearrangement uses TRBV6-5 and TRBJ2-5, with TRBD2 matching over 9 bases. Germline loops: CDR1 MNHEY, CDR2 SVGAGI. V was pared by 2 bases and J by 5 bases, with 6 bases of the junction left unmatched. CDR3 length: 15 residues. The CDR3 coding sequence is TGTGCCAGCAGTTACGGCGGGAGGGCCGATGAGACCCAGTACTTC. Amino acid sequence: CASSYGGRADETQYF.

This chain links TRBV30 with TRBJ1-6; unclear D gene. The CDR3 covers 14 residues. Germline CDR1 is GTSNPN and CDR2 is SVGIG (reference sequence). Trimming cost V 7 bases and J 2 bases, with 12 bases left between them. The CDR3 protein is CASTPGAYNSPLHF. In DNA, the CDR3 is TGTGCCTCTACCCCAGGAGCCTATAATTCACCCCTCCACTTT.

This clone was picked up one time. V is TRBV11-3 and J is TRBJ2-1; a possible D gene is TRBD2 (6 bases). The length of the CDR3 is 15 residues. The germline CDR1 and CDR2 sequences are SGHNT and YENEEA. Trimming took off 3 bases at V and 0 bases at J, with 9 bases between the two ends. DNA of the CDR3: TGTGCCAGCAGCTTCGGGACTTCCTCCTACAATGAGCAGTTCTTC. Translating gives CASSFGTSSYNEQFF.

The chain combines TRBV5-4 with TRBJ2-1, with 8 bases aligning to TRBD2. Trimming took 3 bases from V and 10 from J; bases not matched to a gene: 9. The CDR3 length is 14 residues. Looked up from germline, CDR1 is SGHNT and CDR2 is YYREEE (reference sequence). DNA for the CDR3: TGTGCCAGCAGCTATCCGGGACTAGGACGCGAGCAGTTCTTC. This codes for CASSYPGLGREQFF.

The chain recombines TRBV9 with TRBJ2-1; 9 nucleotides match TRBD2. The ends lost 4 bases at V and 5 bases at J; junction bases unmatched: 7. This CDR3 is built from 15 residues. Germline-derived CDR1 and CDR2 are SGDLS and YYNGEE. Here the CDR3 DNA reads TGTGCCAGCAGCCCTAGCGGGACGGTGAACAATGAGCAGTTCTTC. Translating gives CASSPSGTVNNEQFF.

The chain links TRBV6-5 to TRBJ2-1; tentative D call: TRBD2 (5 bases). The V gene lost 7 bases and the J gene lost 6 bases, with 19 bases spanning the gap. CDR1 MNHEY and CDR2 SVGAGI come from the germline V gene. The CDR3 has 15 residues. Here the CDR3 reads CASTLHSGSPNEQFF. The CDR3 nucleotides are TGTGCCAGCACACTCCATTCGGGATCACCCAATGAGCAGTTCTTC.

This clone appeared a few times. The rearrangement uses TRBV5-4 and TRBJ2-5, with 8 bases fitting TRBD2. Germline V gene lookup returns CDR1 SGHNT and CDR2 YYREEE (reference sequence). The CDR3 has 16 residues. Trimming took 3 bases from V and 5 from J; bases not matched to a gene: 12. The CDR3 sequence: CASSSDPAGGWETQYF. In nucleotides, the CDR3 is TGTGCCAGCAGCTCGGACCCGGCGGGGGGTTGGGAGACCCAGTACTTC.

J is TRBJ2-2 and V is TRBV19, with 11 bases fitting TRBD2. The CDR3 extends over 18 amino acids. The germline V gene encodes CDR1 LNHDA and CDR2 SQIVND (reference sequence). With 9 bases clipped from V and 1 base from J, the junction kept 13 bases outside the gene matches. The chain's CDR3 is CASGVGLAGGQNTGELFF. The CDR3 coding sequence is TGTGCCAGCGGCGTCGGGCTAGCGGGGGGCCAGAACACCGGGGAGCTGTTTTTT.

This rearrangement joins TRBV7-6 to TRBJ2-2, with TRBD1 matching 11 bases. CDR1 is SGHVS, CDR2 FNYEAQ, per germline. V shed 6 bases, J shed 5 bases, and the junction held 14 bases outside the gene matches. This CDR3 has 18 residues. CDR3 coding DNA: TGTGCCAGCAGTTCTTGGACAGGGGGCACTTCCGGAACCGGGGAGCTGTTTTTT. Residues: CASSSWTGGTSGTGELFF.

The gene calls are TRBV19 and TRBJ1-6, with 7 bases fitting TRBD1. V lost 8 bases, J lost 8 bases, and 6 bases stayed unmatched. Germline CDR1 reads LNHDA; CDR2 reads SQIVND (reference sequence). The CDR3 runs 13 residues. The CDR3 sequence is CASAGTEYSPLHF. As DNA, the CDR3 is TGTGCCAGTGCTGGGACAGAATATTCACCCCTCCACTTT.

The chain couples TRBV4-3 to TRBJ2-3, with a possible D match to TRBD2 (7 bases). This CDR3 contains 17 residues. In germline, CDR1 is LGHNA, CDR2 YSLEER. The V and J ends lost 0 bases and 2 bases respectively, with 15 bases between them. The CDR3 nucleotides are TGCGCCAGCAGCCAAGATAGGACGCGGGGGCTCACAGATACGCAGTATTTT. As protein: CASSQDRTRGLTDTQYF.

The chain recombines TRBV13 with TRBJ1-5; D ambiguous. Trimming took off 2 bases at V and 6 bases at J, with 8 bases between the two ends. Germline CDR1 reads PRHDT; CDR2 reads FYEKMQ (reference sequence). The CDR3 runs to 13 residues. CDR3 nucleotides: TGTGCCAGCAGCTTATATCCAGGTCAGCCCCAGCATTTT. Its protein product is CASSLYPGQPQHF.

The chain has TRBV7-9 and TRBJ1-2; D gene ambiguous. In germline, CDR1 is SEHNR, CDR2 FQNEAQ (reference sequence). CDR3 length: 14 residues. V lost 7 bases to trimming and J lost 4 bases, with 16 bases between them. The CDR3 DNA is TGTGCCAGCAACCCCGGTCGAGGGTTCTATGGCTACACCTTC. This translates into CASNPGRGFYGYTF.

Written as DNA, the CDR3 is TGTGCCAGCAGTGTGACCAGCGGGGCCCCCTCGGGCTATGAGCAGTTCTTC. Its translation is CASSVTSGAPSGYEQFF. The chain carries TRBV2 and TRBJ2-1, with TRBD2 matching over 7 bases. V lost 4 bases to trimming and J lost 8 bases; unmatched junction nucleotides: 17. Germline lookup yields CDR1 SNHLY and CDR2 FYNNEI. CDR3 size: 17 residues.

The chain is built from TRBV15 and TRBJ2-7; 8 bases align to TRBD1. This CDR3 region has 15 residues. J lost 0 bases, V lost 4 bases, and 5 bases had no gene match. Germline loops: CDR1 LNHNV, CDR2 YYDKDF (reference sequence). CDR3 sequence (DNA): TGTGCCACCAGCAAAGGGACAGGACCCTCCTACGAGCAGTACTTC. Amino acid sequence: CATSKGTGPSYEQYF.

The genes are TRBV5-1 and TRBJ2-1; the match to TRBD2 covers 8 bases. CDR1 SGHRS and CDR2 YFSETQ come from the germline V gene. This CDR3 comprises 15 residues. V was pared by 4 bases and J by 5 bases, with 8 bases of the junction left unmatched. The CDR3 DNA sequence: TGCGCCAGCAGCCTCGGGACTAGTTGGAACAATGAGCAGTTCTTC. It translates to CASSLGTSWNNEQFF.

There are a few counts of this clone. The chain is built from TRBV30 and TRBJ2-1, with TRBD2 as a possible D gene (5 bases). Germline V gene data show CDR1 as GTSNPN and CDR2 as SVGIG (reference sequence). The CDR3 runs 13 residues. Trimming removed 7 bases at V and 7 bases at J, with 17 bases between. Here the CDR3 DNA reads TGTGCCTTCCTCAGAGCGGATTCTAATGAGCAGTTCTTC. It specifies CAFLRADSNEQFF. Looking up the rest from reference TRBV30 and TRBJ2-1 gives the full variable domain: SQTIHQWPATLVQPVGSPLSLECTVEGTSNPNLYWYRQAAGRGLQLLFYSVGIGQISSEVPQNLSASRPQDRQFILSSKKLLLSDSGFYLCAFLRADSNEQFFGPGTRLTVL.

The chain joins TRBV9 to TRBJ2-3; 11 bases are a match to TRBD2. Per the germline V gene, CDR1 is SGDLS and CDR2 is YYNGEE. This CDR3 is 16 amino acids long. J gave up 2 bases and V 3 bases, and 5 bases lay outside the gene matches. CDR3 nucleotides: TGTGCCAGCAGCGGGATAGCGGGGGGGATCACAGATACGCAGTATTTT. Translation: CASSGIAGGITDTQYF.

This rearrangement joins TRBV7-2 to TRBJ1-1; perhaps TRBD1 as D (5 bases). Germline V gives CDR1 SGHTA, CDR2 FQGNSA. The V end was cut by 2 bases, the J end by 5 bases, with 21 bases between. The CDR3 sequence is 17 residues long. CDR3: CASSLWGRRRFVTEAFF. CDR3 DNA: TGTGCCAGCAGCTTATGGGGACGGAGGCGATTCGTAACTGAAGCTTTCTTT.

On this clone: The sample has other DNA sequences that encode this CDR3 too. This chain links TRBV11-2 with TRBJ2-1; the D call may be TRBD1 or TRBD2 (7 bases each). V dropped 8 bases and J dropped 4 bases, with 15 bases sitting between them. Germline assignment: CDR1 SGHAT and CDR2 FQNNGV. The CDR3 spans 14 residues. In DNA, the CDR3 is TGTGCCAGCTCACTAGCGACAGGGTACAATGAGCAGTTCTTC. This sequence encodes CASSLATGYNEQFF.

The J gene is TRBJ2-7, the V gene TRBV13, with 8 bases fitting TRBD2. Trimming took 0 bases from V and 2 from J; bases not matched to a gene: 3. Germline loops: CDR1 PRHDT, CDR2 FYEKMQ (reference sequence). The CDR3 is 15 residues long. In DNA, the CDR3 is TGTGCCAGCAGCTTAGGGCCGGGAGGGACCTACGAGCAGTACTTC. Its protein product is CASSLGPGGTYEQYF. The full variable domain, with the rest looked up from reference TRBV13 and TRBJ2-7, is AAGVIQSPRHLIKEKRETATLKCYPIPRHDTVYWYQQGPGQDPQFLISFYEKMQSDKGSIPDRFSAQQFSDYHSELNMSSLELGDSALYFCASSLGPGGTYEQYFGPGTRLTVT.

This clone appeared a single time. V and J are TRBV9 and TRBJ2-5, with TRBD2 matching 11 bases. CDR3 length: 15 residues. After removal of 0 bases from V and 4 bases from J, the junction contained 2 bases not matched to a gene. The germline V gene encodes CDR1 SGDLS and CDR2 YYNGEE. The CDR3 region is CASSVDLAGGETQYF. Here the CDR3 DNA reads TGTGCCAGCAGCGTAGATCTAGCGGGGGGAGAGACCCAGTACTTC.

This clone has just one count. J is TRBJ2-7 and V is TRBV5-5; D may match TRBD1 or TRBD2 (5 bases each). This CDR3 has 14 amino acids. The germline gives CDR1 SGHKS, CDR2 YYEKEE (reference sequence). V lost 1 base and J lost 12, with 20 bases in between. Here the CDR3 reads CASSLMEKGTRRYF. CDR3 in DNA: TGTGCCAGCAGCTTGATGGAGAAAGGGACCAGGCGGTACTTC.

The gene calls are TRBV5-5 and TRBJ2-3; 11 bases align to TRBD2. CDR1 and CDR2 from the germline V gene are SGHKS and YYEKEE (reference sequence). The CDR3 runs 14 residues. Trimming removed 4 bases from V and 8 bases from J; junction bases left unmatched: 6. The CDR3 sequence: CASSPGLAVLTQYF. CDR3 coding DNA: TGTGCCAGCAGCCCGGGACTAGCGGTTCTTACGCAGTATTTT.

V is TRBV30 and J is TRBJ2-7; 12 nucleotides align to TRBD2. This CDR3 region has 16 residues. Germline CDR1 and CDR2: GTSNPN and SVGIG (reference sequence). The V and J ends lost 0 bases and 2 bases, in that order; junction bases with no gene match: 5. CDR3 sequence reads: CAWSVRRTSGTYEQYF. The CDR3 DNA sequence: TGTGCCTGGAGTGTACGAAGGACTAGCGGGACCTACGAGCAGTACTTC.

V gene TRBV7-2 combines with J gene TRBJ2-7, with 8 bases fitting TRBD2. The J segment lost 4 bases and the V segment lost 3 bases, leaving 8 bases of the junction unmatched. There are 15 residues in the CDR3. Per the germline V gene, CDR1 is SGHTA and CDR2 is FQGNSA. CDR3 nucleotides: TGTGCCAGCAGCTTCACTAGCGGAGTAGGGTACGAGCAGTACTTC. Residues: CASSFTSGVGYEQYF.

The chain has TRBV7-2 and TRBJ1-4; 11 nucleotides align to TRBD1. From germline, CDR1 is SGHTA and CDR2 FQGNSA. The CDR3 contains 14 residues. Trimming at V came to 4 bases and at J to 8 bases, leaving 3 bases not matched to a gene. The CDR3 loop is CASSWDRGTEKLFF. In DNA form, the CDR3 reads TGTGCCAGCAGCTGGGACAGGGGGACCGAAAAACTGTTTTTT.

Concerning this clone itself: At one boundary the junction diverges from the germline segment, which might be a read error. The V gene is TRBV18, the J gene TRBJ2-1; perhaps TRBD1 as D (6 bases). CDR3 size: 12 residues. CDR1 KGHSH and CDR2 LQKENI come from the germline V gene. The CDR3 protein is CASSPQGDEQFF. The CDR3 region has the DNA TGTGCCAGCTCTCCACAGGGAGATGAGCAGTTCTTC.

The rearrangement links TRBV20-1 to TRBJ2-7; D may be TRBD1 or TRBD2 (5 bases each). The germline V and J ends were trimmed by 5 bases and 6 bases, with 11 bases remaining between them. The CDR3 is 11 amino acids. CDR1 is DFQATT and CDR2 is SNEGSKA in the germline V gene (reference sequence). CDR3 DNA: TGCAGTGCTGGGACCACCGTCGAGCAGTACTTC. It encodes CSAGTTVEQYF.

V usage is TRBV9 and J usage is TRBJ2-6; the D is unclear. Looked up from germline, CDR1 is SGDLS and CDR2 is YYNGEE. The V and J ends lost 4 bases and 0 bases respectively, with 11 bases between them. This CDR3 region has 16 residues. The CDR3 DNA follows: TGTGCCAGCAGCCCTAGACGGGTCTCTGGGGCCAACGTCCTGACTTTC. Residues: CASSPRRVSGANVLTF.